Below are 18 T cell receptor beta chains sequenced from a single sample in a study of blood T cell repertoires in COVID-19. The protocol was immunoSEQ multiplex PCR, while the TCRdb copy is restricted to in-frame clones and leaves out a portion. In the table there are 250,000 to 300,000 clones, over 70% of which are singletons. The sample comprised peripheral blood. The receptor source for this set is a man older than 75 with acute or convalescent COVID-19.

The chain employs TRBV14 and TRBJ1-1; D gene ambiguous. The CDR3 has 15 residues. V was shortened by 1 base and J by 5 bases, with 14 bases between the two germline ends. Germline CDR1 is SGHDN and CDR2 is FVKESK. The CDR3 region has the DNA TGTGCCAGCAGCCAAGTGGAGGGTCGAAGTACTGAAGCTTTCTTT. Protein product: CASSQVEGRSTEAFF.

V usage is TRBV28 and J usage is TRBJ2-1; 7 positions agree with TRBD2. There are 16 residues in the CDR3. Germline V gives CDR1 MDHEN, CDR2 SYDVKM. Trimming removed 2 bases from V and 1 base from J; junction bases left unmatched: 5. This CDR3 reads CASSLVAGVSYNEQFF. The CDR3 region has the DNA TGTGCCAGCAGTTTAGTCGCGGGAGTTTCCTACAATGAGCAGTTCTTC.

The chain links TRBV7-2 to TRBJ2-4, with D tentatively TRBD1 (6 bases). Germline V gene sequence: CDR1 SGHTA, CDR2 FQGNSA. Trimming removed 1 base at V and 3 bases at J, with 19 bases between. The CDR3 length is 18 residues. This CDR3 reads CASSLVSSGVIGKNIQYF. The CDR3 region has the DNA TGTGCCAGCAGCTTAGTTTCGTCAGGGGTGATAGGCAAAAACATTCAGTACTTC.

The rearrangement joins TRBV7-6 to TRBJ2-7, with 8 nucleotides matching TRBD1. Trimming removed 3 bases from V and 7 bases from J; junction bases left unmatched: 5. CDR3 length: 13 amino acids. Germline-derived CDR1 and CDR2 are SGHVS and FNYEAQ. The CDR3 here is CASSFQGAGEQYF. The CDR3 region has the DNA TGTGCCAGCAGCTTCCAGGGGGCGGGTGAGCAGTACTTC.

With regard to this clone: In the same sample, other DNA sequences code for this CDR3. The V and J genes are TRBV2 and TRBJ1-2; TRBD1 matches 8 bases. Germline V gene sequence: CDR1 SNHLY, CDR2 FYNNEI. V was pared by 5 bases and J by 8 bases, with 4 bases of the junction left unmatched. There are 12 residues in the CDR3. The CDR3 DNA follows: TGTGCCAGCAGTCGGACAGGGTACGGCTACACCTTC. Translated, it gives CASSRTGYGYTF.

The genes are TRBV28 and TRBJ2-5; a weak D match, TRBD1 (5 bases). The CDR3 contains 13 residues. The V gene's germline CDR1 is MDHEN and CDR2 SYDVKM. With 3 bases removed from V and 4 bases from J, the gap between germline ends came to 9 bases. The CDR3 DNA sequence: TGTGCCAGCAGTTTCCCAGGGATAGAGACCCAGTACTTC. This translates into CASSFPGIETQYF.

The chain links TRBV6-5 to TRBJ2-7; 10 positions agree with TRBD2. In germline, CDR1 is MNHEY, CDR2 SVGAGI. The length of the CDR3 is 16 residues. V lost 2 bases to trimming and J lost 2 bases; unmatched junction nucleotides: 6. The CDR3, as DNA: TGTGCCAGCAGTTACACTAAACTAGCGGGGCCCTACGAGCAGTACTTC. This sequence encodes CASSYTKLAGPYEQYF.

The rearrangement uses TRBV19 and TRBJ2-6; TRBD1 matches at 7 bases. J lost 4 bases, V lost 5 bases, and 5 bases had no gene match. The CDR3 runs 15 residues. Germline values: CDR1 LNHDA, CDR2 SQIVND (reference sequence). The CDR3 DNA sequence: TGTGCCAGTAGTTCCGGGACAGCCGGGGCCAACGTCCTGACTTTC. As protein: CASSSGTAGANVLTF. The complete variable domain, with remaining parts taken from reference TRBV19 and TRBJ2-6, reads DGGITQSPKYLFRKEGQNVTLSCEQNLNHDAMYWYRQDPGQGLRLIYYSQIVNDFQKGDIAEGYSVSREKKESFPLTVTSAQKNPTAFYLCASSSGTAGANVLTFGAGSRLTVL.

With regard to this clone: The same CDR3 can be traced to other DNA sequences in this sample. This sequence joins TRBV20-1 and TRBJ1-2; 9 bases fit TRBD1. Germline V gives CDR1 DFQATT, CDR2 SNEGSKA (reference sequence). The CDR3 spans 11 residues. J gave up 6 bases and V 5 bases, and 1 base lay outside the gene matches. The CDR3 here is CSAGDRDGYTF. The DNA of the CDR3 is TGCAGTGCTGGGGACAGGGATGGCTACACCTTC.

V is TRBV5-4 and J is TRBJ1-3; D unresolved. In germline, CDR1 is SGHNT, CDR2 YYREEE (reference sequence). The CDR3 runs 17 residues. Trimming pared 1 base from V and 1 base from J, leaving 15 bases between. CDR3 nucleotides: TGTGCCAGCAGCTTGAAACGGGAAGGGCTTTCTGGAAACACCATATATTTT. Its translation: CASSLKREGLSGNTIYF.

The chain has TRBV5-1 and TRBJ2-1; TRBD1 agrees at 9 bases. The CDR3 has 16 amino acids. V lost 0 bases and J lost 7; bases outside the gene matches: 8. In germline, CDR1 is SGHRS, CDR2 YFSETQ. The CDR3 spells CASSLARGQGLNEQFF. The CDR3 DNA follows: TGCGCCAGCAGCTTGGCCAGGGGACAGGGCTTAAATGAGCAGTTCTTC.

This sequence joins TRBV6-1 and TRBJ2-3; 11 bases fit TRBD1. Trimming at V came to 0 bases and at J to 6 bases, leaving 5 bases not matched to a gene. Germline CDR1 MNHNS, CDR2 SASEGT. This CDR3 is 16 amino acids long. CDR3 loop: CASSEAGQGVGDTQYF. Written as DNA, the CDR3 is TGTGCCAGCAGTGAAGCGGGACAGGGGGTGGGGGATACGCAGTATTTT.

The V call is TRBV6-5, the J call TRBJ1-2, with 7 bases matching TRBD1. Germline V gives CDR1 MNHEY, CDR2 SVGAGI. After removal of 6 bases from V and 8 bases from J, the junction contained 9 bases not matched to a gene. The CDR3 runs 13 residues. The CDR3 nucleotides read TGTGCCAGCAGCCCGCGGACAGGAGAAGGCTACACCTTC. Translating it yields CASSPRTGEGYTF.

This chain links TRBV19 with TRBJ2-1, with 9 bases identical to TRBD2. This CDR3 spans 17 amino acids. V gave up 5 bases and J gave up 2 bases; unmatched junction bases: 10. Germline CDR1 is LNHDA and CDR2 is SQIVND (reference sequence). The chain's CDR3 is CASSLFSGGLTYNEQFF. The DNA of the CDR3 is TGTGCCAGTAGTCTCTTTAGCGGGGGCCTCACCTACAATGAGCAGTTCTTC.

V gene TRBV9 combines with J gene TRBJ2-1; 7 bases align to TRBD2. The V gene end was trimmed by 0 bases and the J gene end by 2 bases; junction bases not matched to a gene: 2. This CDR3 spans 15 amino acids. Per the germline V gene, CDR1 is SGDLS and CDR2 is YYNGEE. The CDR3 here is CASSVGGSAYNEQFF. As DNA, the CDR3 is TGTGCCAGCAGCGTAGGCGGGAGCGCCTACAATGAGCAGTTCTTC.

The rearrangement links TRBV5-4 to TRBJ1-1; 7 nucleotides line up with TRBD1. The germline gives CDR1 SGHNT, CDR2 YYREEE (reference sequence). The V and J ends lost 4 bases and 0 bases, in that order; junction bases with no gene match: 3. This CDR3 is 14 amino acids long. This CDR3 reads CASSTQGMNTEAFF. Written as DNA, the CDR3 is TGTGCCAGCAGCACACAGGGGATGAACACTGAAGCTTTCTTT.

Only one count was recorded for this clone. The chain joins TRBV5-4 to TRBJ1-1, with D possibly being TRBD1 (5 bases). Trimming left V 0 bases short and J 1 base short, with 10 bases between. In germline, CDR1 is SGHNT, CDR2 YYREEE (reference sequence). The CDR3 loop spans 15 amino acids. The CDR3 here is CASSLEWTKNTEAFF. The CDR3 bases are TGTGCCAGCAGCTTGGAATGGACAAAGAACACTGAAGCTTTCTTT.

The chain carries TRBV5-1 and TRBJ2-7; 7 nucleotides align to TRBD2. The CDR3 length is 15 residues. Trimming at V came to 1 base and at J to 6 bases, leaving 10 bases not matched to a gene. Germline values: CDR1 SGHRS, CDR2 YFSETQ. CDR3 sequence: CASSLPSGVGSEQYF. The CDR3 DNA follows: TGCGCCAGCAGCTTGCCCAGCGGGGTAGGAAGCGAGCAGTACTTC.